The clone carrying this TCR beta chain was observed at least ten times. The antigen is not known. This entry belongs to a study of early T cells in non-severe SARS-CoV-2 infection. Study overall: Sequenced bulk RNA came from whole blood that was unsorted, and chains were unpaired.

The study's findings and limits: Matches to VDJdb favored anti-spike CD8 responses and missed private and CD4 specificities.

One entry per CDR3 protein, called by TCRdb with MiXCR from the 5' RACE reads. Altogether tens of thousands of distinct CDR3 sequences are present, approximately 4.4% being singletons, with the ten largest covering almost 8%. This TCR was sampled from an adult who was a healthcare worker with PCR-confirmed SARS-CoV-2 infection or an uninfected control (not recorded which). Material for sequencing was whole blood.

In DNA, the CDR3 is TGTGCCAGCAGCTTGGATTCGCGTAACTCCTACGAGCAGTACTTC. It encodes CASSLDSRNSYEQYF. This chain links TRBV5-8 with TRBJ2-7; D is unclear. V dropped 0 bases and J dropped 0 bases, with 10 bases sitting between them. Per germline, CDR1 SGHTS and CDR2 YDEGEE. The CDR3 is 15 amino acids.